The source of this T cell receptor beta chain is a study of blood T cell repertoires in COVID-19. The table came from immunoSEQ multiplex PCR; TCRdb's copy has only in-frame clones and leaves some out. The repertoire holds roughly 280,000 clones, with 85% to 90% as singletons. The source of this sequence is a woman aged 18-29 years who had recovered from COVID-19. What was sequenced was PBMCs or T cells enriched from blood (not recorded which).

In nucleotides, the CDR3 is TGTGCCAGCAGTCCCGGGACTGTGGTGGAAAAACTGTTTTTT. Its translation is CASSPGTVVEKLFF. The V and J genes are TRBV11-2 and TRBJ1-4; TRBD1 might be the D (5 bases). Germline V CDR1 and CDR2: SGHAT, FQNNGV. Trimming left V 6 bases short and J 8 bases short, with 16 bases between. The CDR3 totals 14 residues.